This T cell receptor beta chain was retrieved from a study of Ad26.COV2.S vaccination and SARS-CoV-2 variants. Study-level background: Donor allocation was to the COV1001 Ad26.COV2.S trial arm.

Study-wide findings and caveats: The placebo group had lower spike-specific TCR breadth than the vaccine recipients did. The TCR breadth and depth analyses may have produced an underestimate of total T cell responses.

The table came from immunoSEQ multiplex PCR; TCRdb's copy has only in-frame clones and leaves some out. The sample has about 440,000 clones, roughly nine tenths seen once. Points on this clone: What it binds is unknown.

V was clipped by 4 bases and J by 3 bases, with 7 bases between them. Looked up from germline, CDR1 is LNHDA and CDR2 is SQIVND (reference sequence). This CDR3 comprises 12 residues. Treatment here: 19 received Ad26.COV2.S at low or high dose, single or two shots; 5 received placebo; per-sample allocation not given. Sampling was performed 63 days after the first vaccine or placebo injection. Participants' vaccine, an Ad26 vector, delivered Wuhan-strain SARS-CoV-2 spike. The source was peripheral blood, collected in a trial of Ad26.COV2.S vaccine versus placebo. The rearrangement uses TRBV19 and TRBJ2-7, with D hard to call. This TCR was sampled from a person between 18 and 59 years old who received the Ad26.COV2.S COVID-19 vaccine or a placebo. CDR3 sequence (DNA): TGTGCCAGTAGTAGCGGTGTCTACGAGCAGTACTTC. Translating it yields CASSSGVYEQYF.